This entry lists 19 T cell receptor beta chains sequenced from one sample in a study of spatial heterogeneity in lung cancer. Time point specified: sample taken at primary tumor resection. TCRdb ran MiXCR on the 5' RACE reads and lists one entry per CDR3 protein. The sample carries approximately 44,000 distinct CDR3 sequences, approximately 15% recorded once. This material consisted of PBMCs, taken at surgery. The source is a male donor with early-stage non-small cell lung cancer.

There are many counts of this clonotype. This CDR3 reads CASSVWGSSYEQYF. CDR3 in DNA: TGTGCCAGCAGTGTCTGGGGGAGCTCCTACGAGCAGTACTTC. The J gene is TRBJ2-7, the V gene TRBV2, with D perhaps given as TRBD1 or TRBD2 (5 bases each). The V gene lost 4 bases and the J gene lost 0 bases, with 10 bases spanning the gap. Germline CDR1 reads SNHLY; CDR2 reads FYNNEI. The CDR3 runs to 14 residues.

The V and J genes are TRBV9 and TRBJ2-3; either TRBD1 or TRBD2 may fit D (6 bases each). Trimming pared 4 bases from V and 0 bases from J, leaving 15 bases between. This CDR3 has 16 residues. Germline V CDR1 and CDR2: SGDLS, YYNGEE. CDR3 DNA sequence: TGTGCCAGCAGCCTAGGGGGACTTTTTAGCACAGATACGCAGTATTTT. This codes for CASSLGGLFSTDTQYF.

This clonotype showed up just a few times. The chain couples TRBV5-1 to TRBJ2-2; 12 nucleotides agree with TRBD2. Trimming cost V 4 bases and J 4 bases; bases outside gene matches: 2. The germline gives CDR1 SGHRS, CDR2 YFSETQ. The CDR3 has 15 amino acids. CDR3 region: CASSPLAGGTGELFF. The CDR3 DNA reads as TGCGCCAGCAGCCCACTAGCGGGAGGCACCGGGGAGCTGTTTTTT.

V and J are TRBV6-6 and TRBJ2-5; D not resolved. Trimming took 5 bases from V and 1 from J, leaving 11 bases between them. The CDR3 is made up of 14 amino acids. CDR1 is MNHNY and CDR2 is SVGAGI in the germline V gene (reference sequence). CDR3 amino acids: CASSLSPTQETQYF. The CDR3, as DNA: TGTGCCAGCAGTCTTAGCCCCACCCAAGAGACCCAGTACTTC.

This clonotype was observed a few times. CDR3 loop: CSASPRQGNNSPLHF. The CDR3 DNA reads TGCAGTGCTAGCCCCCGACAGGGGAATAATTCACCCCTCCACTTT. The chain combines TRBV20-1 with TRBJ1-6; 8 bases align to TRBD1. The J segment lost 5 bases and the V segment lost 3 bases, leaving 6 bases of the junction unmatched. CDR1 and CDR2 from the germline V gene are DFQATT and SNEGSKA (reference sequence). The CDR3 is 15 residues long.

In its sample, this clonotype was seen a few times. The chain carries TRBV11-3 and TRBJ2-3; D is uncertain. Trimming stripped 1 base from V and 10 bases from J, with 6 bases between. The CDR3 has 11 residues. The germline CDR1 and CDR2 sequences are SGHNT and YENEEA. In DNA, the CDR3 is TGTGCCAGCAGCTTAGGTGGGGCGCAGTATTTT. Translated, it gives CASSLGGAQYF.

This clonotype was counted at least ten times. The rearrangement links TRBV12-3 or TRBV12-4 to TRBJ2-6, with D maybe TRBD2 (5 bases). V lost 3 bases and J lost 0, with 6 bases in between. The CDR3 is 15 residues long. The CDR3 protein is CASSFGGSGANVLTF. As DNA, the CDR3 is TGTGCCAGCAGTTTTGGAGGCTCTGGGGCCAACGTCCTGACTTTC.

This clonotype was observed at least ten times. The chain joins TRBV11-2 to TRBJ2-5; D not resolved. CDR1 is SGHAT, CDR2 FQNNGV, per germline. The CDR3 length is 14 residues. V was trimmed by 0 bases and J by 1 base, leaving 6 bases between them. Here the CDR3 DNA reads TGTGCCAGCAGCTTAGATAGGTCCCAAGAGACCCAGTACTTC. Its translation: CASSLDRSQETQYF.

The chain links TRBV18 to TRBJ1-2; D uncertain. V was trimmed by 6 bases and J by 8 bases, leaving 16 bases between them. Germline CDR1 and CDR2: KGHSH and LQKENI. The CDR3 extends over 13 amino acids. The CDR3 spells CASSPGTPQGYTF. In DNA, the CDR3 is TGTGCCAGCTCTCCGGGAACGCCTCAAGGCTACACCTTC.

This clonotype has a handful of counts. The J gene is TRBJ2-1, the V gene TRBV2; 7 bases are a match to TRBD2. The CDR3 runs 14 residues. Germline V lookup: CDR1 SNHLY, CDR2 FYNNEI. J lost 0 bases, V lost 5 bases, and 1 base had no gene match. CDR3 region: CASSLAASYNEQFF. In DNA form, the CDR3 reads TGTGCCAGCAGTCTAGCGGCCTCCTACAATGAGCAGTTCTTC.

This clonotype was found many times. The chain has TRBV7-9 and TRBJ1-2; D gene uncertain. The length of the CDR3 is 11 residues. The germline V gene has CDR1 SEHNR and CDR2 FQNEAQ (reference sequence). The V and J ends lost 9 bases and 2 bases respectively, with 7 bases between them. The CDR3 nucleotides are TGTGCCAGTTCACTAAACTATGGCTACACCTTC. This sequence encodes CASSLNYGYTF.

The CDR3 DNA is TGTGCCAGCAGCTTATTGGCGGCCACAGATACGCAGTATTTT. This sequence encodes CASSLLAATDTQYF. The rearrangement joins TRBV7-2 to TRBJ2-3, with no clear D. Trimming stripped 2 bases from V and 2 bases from J, with 8 bases between. Germline CDR1 SGHTA, CDR2 FQGNSA. This CDR3 comprises 14 residues.

This clonotype has a handful of counts. V usage is TRBV4-3 and J usage is TRBJ2-1, with unresolved D. V gave up 1 base and J gave up 4 bases, with 5 bases separating them. The CDR3 covers 13 residues. Germline lookup yields CDR1 LGHNA and CDR2 YSLEER. CDR3 sequence: CASSQGAYNEQFF. The CDR3 DNA follows: TGCGCCAGCAGCCAAGGAGCATACAATGAGCAGTTCTTC.

V is TRBV5-1 and J is TRBJ2-1, with a possible D match to TRBD2 (5 bases). Trimming stripped 2 bases from V and 6 bases from J, with 12 bases between. This CDR3 is 14 amino acids long. Germline assignment: CDR1 SGHRS and CDR2 YFSETQ. This CDR3 reads CASSFPSGSNEQFF. CDR3 sequence (DNA): TGCGCCAGCAGCTTCCCCTCGGGGTCCAATGAGCAGTTCTTC.

A few counts support this clonotype. The chain has TRBV5-1 and TRBJ1-1; D call uncertain. Germline assignment: CDR1 SGHRS and CDR2 YFSETQ. The CDR3 loop spans 14 amino acids. V lost 5 bases and J lost 1, with 12 bases in between. The CDR3 protein is CASSLEGKNTEAFF. In DNA form, the CDR3 reads TGCGCCAGCAGTCTGGAGGGTAAGAACACTGAAGCTTTCTTT.

The table lists this clonotype with a few counts. The genes are TRBV18 and TRBJ2-2; 8 bases are a match to TRBD2. Per germline, CDR1 KGHSH and CDR2 LQKENI. CDR3 length: 14 residues. The trim removed 3 bases at V and 4 bases at J, leaving 1 base unmatched. The CDR3: CASSPGLVTGELFF. The CDR3 nucleotides read TGTGCCAGCTCACCGGGACTAGTCACCGGGGAGCTGTTTTTT.

This chain links TRBV20-1 with TRBJ2-1, with TRBD1 matching over 10 bases. The germline V gene encodes CDR1 DFQATT and CDR2 SNEGSKA (reference sequence). CDR3 length: 13 residues. V shed 4 bases, J shed 8 bases, and the junction held 5 bases outside the gene matches. CDR3 in DNA: TGCAGTGCTACCCGGGACAGGGGTTATGAGCAGTTCTTC. Its protein is CSATRDRGYEQFF.

A few counts support this clonotype. The chain employs TRBV4-2 and TRBJ2-7, with 7 bases fitting TRBD2. The CDR3 totals 17 residues. The J segment lost 5 bases and the V segment lost 1 base, leaving 14 bases of the junction unmatched. The germline V gene encodes CDR1 LGHNA and CDR2 YNFKEQ. The CDR3 nucleotides are TGTGCCAGCAGCCAAGGAGCTCAGCGGGACTCCGGAAACGAGCAGTACTTC. As protein: CASSQGAQRDSGNEQYF.

Only a few counts were recorded for this clonotype. This chain connects TRBV29-1 to TRBJ2-3, with 11 bases that match TRBD2. Germline V lookup: CDR1 SQVTM, CDR2 ANQGSEA. The V gene end was trimmed by 0 bases and the J gene end by 4 bases; junction bases not matched to a gene: 6. CDR3 size: 16 residues. CDR3 nucleotide sequence: TGCAGCGTTGAAGATGAGACTAGCGGGAACGCAGATACGCAGTATTTT. Protein sequence: CSVEDETSGNADTQYF.